Sequencing of this T cell receptor (beta chain) was carried out in a study of OX40 agonist ivuxolimab in advanced cancers. Generated by immunoSEQ multiplex PCR, the TCRdb table keeps only in-frame clones and is missing some. The sample yields under 20,000 clones, roughly 74% seen once. Turning to this clone: Its antigen is as yet unknown.

There are 15 residues in the CDR3. V gave up 4 bases and J gave up 0 bases, with 9 bases separating them. In germline, CDR1 is LGHNA, CDR2 YNFKEQ. Points from the study as a whole: CD8+ T cells averaged more expanded clones than CD4+. Normalized T-cell clonal expansion was also low in some nonresponders.

The sample here was CD4+ or CD8+ T cells sorted from blood, taken in a trial of the OX40 agonist ivuxolimab. V is TRBV4-2 and J is TRBJ2-2; D is undetermined. The sequence came from an adult with an advanced solid tumor such as melanoma, head and neck, liver or kidney cancer. This CDR3 reads CASSPSPTNTGELFF. CDR3 DNA sequence: TGTGCCAGCAGCCCCTCTCCGACGAACACCGGGGAGCTGTTTTTT.